What follows are 26 T cell receptor beta chains derived from one specimen sequenced in a study of human T cells and chemical hapten exposure. TCRdb recomputed calls from the RACE reads with MiXCR, one row per CDR3 protein. The sample records 300,000 to 450,000 distinct CDR3 sequences, approximately 5.1% being singletons. The time point: pre-sensitization, week 0. This sample's treatment: therapeutic diphenylcyclopropenone sensitization with weekly scalp DPC. Sample: whole blood, taken in connection with sensitization to the hapten diphenylcyclopropenone (DPC). The receptors were sampled from a woman aged 45-59 years with alopecia areata. Some clones in this sample may be carry-over from other donors' samples.

This clonotype was found many times. The chain has TRBV19 and TRBJ1-1, with D uncertain. Germline CDR1 is LNHDA and CDR2 is SQIVND (reference sequence). Trimming shortened V by 4 bases and J by 8 bases, and 8 bases separated the two germline ends. The CDR3 is made up of 11 amino acids. This CDR3 reads CASSTGPEAFF. The CDR3 bases are TGTGCCAGTAGTACCGGCCCCGAAGCTTTCTTT.

The V gene is TRBV7-6, the J gene TRBJ2-5, with D maybe TRBD2 (6 bases). CDR3 length equals 15 residues. Germline-derived CDR1 and CDR2 are SGHVS and FNYEAQ. Trimming shortened V by 3 bases and J by 2 bases, and 13 bases separated the two germline ends. CDR3 sequence (DNA): TGTGCCAGCAGCTTTAGGGACTCAAAACAAGAGACCCAGTACTTC. It is translated as CASSFRDSKQETQYF. The variable domain in full, completed from reference TRBV7-6 and TRBJ2-5, reads GAGVSQSPRYKVTKRGQDVALRCDPISGHVSLYWYRQALGQGPEFLTYFNYEAQQDKSGLPNDRFSAERPEGSISTLTIQRTEQRDSAMYRCASSFRDSKQETQYFGPGTRLLVL.

This clonotype showed up many times. V and J are TRBV18 and TRBJ2-3; no clear D. The germline V gene encodes CDR1 KGHSH and CDR2 LQKENI. This CDR3 region has 13 residues. V gave up 0 bases and J gave up 4 bases, with 5 bases separating them. CDR3 in DNA: TGTGCCAGCTCACCACCGCTGGCAGATACGCAGTATTTT. Translating it yields CASSPPLADTQYF.

There are many counts of this clonotype. V usage is TRBV12-3 or TRBV12-4 and J usage is TRBJ2-5, with D possibly matching TRBD1 (6 bases). V was shortened by 2 bases and J by 4 bases, with 14 bases between the two germline ends. CDR3 length equals 15 residues. CDR3 in amino acids: CASSLMGARAETQYF. The CDR3 region has the DNA TGTGCCAGCAGTTTAATGGGGGCGCGGGCAGAGACCCAGTACTTC.

The V gene is TRBV29-1, the J gene TRBJ2-5; TRBD1 might be the D (6 bases). This CDR3 is built from 12 residues. The V end was cut by 7 bases, the J end by 4 bases, with 13 bases between. Per germline, CDR1 SQVTM and CDR2 ANQGSEA. CDR3 protein: CSARIGGETQYF. CDR3 nucleotides: TGCAGCGCCCGGATAGGGGGAGAGACCCAGTACTTC.

The genes are TRBV9 and TRBJ2-1, with D possibly TRBD1 on 6 matching bases. Germline values: CDR1 SGDLS, CDR2 YYNGEE. V was trimmed by 2 bases and J by 5 bases, leaving 8 bases between them. The CDR3 consists of 13 residues. CDR3 sequence: CASSVRQDNEQFF. Here the CDR3 DNA reads TGTGCCAGCAGCGTTCGACAGGACAATGAGCAGTTCTTC.

This clonotype was seen only a few times. The gene calls are TRBV3-1 and TRBJ2-5; a possible D gene is TRBD2 (6 bases). V gave up 1 base and J gave up 0 bases, with 15 bases separating them. Per the germline V gene, CDR1 is LGHDT and CDR2 is YNNKEL (reference sequence). This CDR3 is 17 amino acids long. The CDR3 region has the DNA TGTGCCAGCAGCCAAGCCCGCGCGGCGGGATACCAAGAGACCCAGTACTTC. Its translation is CASSQARAAGYQETQYF.

In its sample, this clonotype was seen many times. The chain combines TRBV2 with TRBJ1-2; 8 bases line up with TRBD1. V shed 7 bases, J shed 8 bases, and the junction held 6 bases outside the gene matches. Looked up from germline, CDR1 is SNHLY and CDR2 is FYNNEI. The CDR3 covers 12 residues. This CDR3 reads CASTGGTGGYTF. The CDR3 DNA reads TGTGCCAGCACTGGAGGGACAGGAGGCTACACCTTC.

Many counts were recorded for this clonotype. The chain combines TRBV14 with TRBJ2-7; no definite D call. V lost 1 base and J lost 6, with 13 bases in between. CDR3 size: 14 residues. The V gene's germline CDR1 is SGHDN and CDR2 FVKESK. CDR3 coding DNA: TGTGCCAGCAGCCAAGGGTTCGGCCCATTCGAGCAGTACTTC. Its translation: CASSQGFGPFEQYF.

A few counts support this clonotype. The chain combines TRBV5-4 with TRBJ1-2, with 10 nucleotides matching TRBD1. The germline V gene has CDR1 SGHNT and CDR2 YYREEE (reference sequence). The CDR3 extends over 15 amino acids. V trimming: 3 bases; J trimming: 3 bases; junction bases outside the gene matches: 5. The CDR3, as DNA: TGTGCCAGCAGCTCCGGACAGGGGGGTCACTATGGCTACACCTTC. Encoded protein: CASSSGQGGHYGYTF. The variable domain in full, completed from reference TRBV5-4 and TRBJ1-2, reads ETGVTQSPTHLIKTRGQQVTLRCSSQSGHNTVSWYQQALGQGPQFIFQYYREEENGRGNFPPRFSGLQFPNYSSELNVNALELDDSALYLCASSSGQGGHYGYTFGSGTRLTVV.

J is TRBJ2-7 and V is TRBV6-6; D gene uncertain. This CDR3 spans 13 amino acids. V was cut by 2 bases and J by 1 base, with 6 bases left in between. The germline CDR1 and CDR2 sequences are MNHNY and SVGAGI (reference sequence). CDR3 protein: CASSYPESYEQYF. DNA for the CDR3: TGTGCCAGCAGTTACCCCGAATCCTACGAGCAGTACTTC.

This clonotype has at least ten counts. J is TRBJ2-7 and V is TRBV6-5, with D perhaps TRBD1 (6 bases). Germline V gene sequence: CDR1 MNHEY, CDR2 SVGAGI. V lost 6 bases and J 6 bases, leaving 15 bases between the germline ends. The CDR3 is 13 amino acids. CDR3 sequence reads: CASRPRGGGEQYF. CDR3 sequence (DNA): TGTGCCAGCAGACCCCGAGGGGGTGGCGAGCAGTACTTC.

This clonotype appeared a few times. This sequence joins TRBV7-2 and TRBJ1-2; unclear D gene. The germline gives CDR1 SGHTA, CDR2 FQGNSA. This CDR3 spans 14 amino acids. V lost 3 bases and J 4 bases, leaving 12 bases between the germline ends. Written as DNA, the CDR3 is TGTGCCAGCAGCTTTAGCAGGACGGCCTATGGCTACACCTTC. This encodes CASSFSRTAYGYTF.

This chain connects TRBV6-2 or TRBV6-3 to TRBJ1-5; a weak D match, TRBD1 (6 bases). Germline CDR1 and CDR2: MNHEY and SVGEGT. The CDR3 spans 15 residues. V gave up 5 bases and J gave up 1 base, with 12 bases separating them. DNA of the CDR3: TGTGCCAGCAGTGTCGTAGGGGGGAGCAATCAGCCCCAGCATTTT. This codes for CASSVVGGSNQPQHF.

This clonotype showed up just a few times. The chain carries TRBV12-3 or TRBV12-4 and TRBJ2-5, with 9 positions matching TRBD2. Trimming cost V 5 bases and J 7 bases; bases outside gene matches: 11. The CDR3 length is 15 residues. This CDR3 reads CASSSAGGPLGTQYF. The DNA for the CDR3 is TGTGCCAGCAGTAGCGCGGGAGGGCCCCTGGGGACCCAGTACTTC.

The sample holds a few counts of this clonotype. The rearrangement uses TRBV10-1 and TRBJ1-6; TRBD1 is a possible D gene (5 bases). V lost 6 bases to trimming and J lost 7 bases, with 13 bases between them. Germline lookup yields CDR1 WNHNN and CDR2 SYGVQD (reference sequence). CDR3 length: 14 amino acids. CDR3 nucleotides: TGCGCCAGCAGCGGGGACGTCCCGAATTCACCCCTCCACTTT. Its translation is CASSGDVPNSPLHF.

This sequence joins TRBV28 and TRBJ1-2; D unclear. CDR1 and CDR2 (germline): MDHEN, SYDVKM. The V and J ends lost 6 bases and 7 bases respectively, with 15 bases between them. This CDR3 is 13 amino acids long. CDR3 sequence reads: CASSLTSPPGYTF. In DNA form, the CDR3 reads TGTGCCAGCAGCCTTACGTCCCCCCCTGGCTACACCTTC.

With regard to this clonotype: It may be a read error: a sequence one base away is much more abundant. This sequence joins TRBV18 and TRBJ2-3; TRBD2 might be the D (5 bases). CDR3 length equals 17 residues. CDR1 KGHSH and CDR2 LQKENI come from the germline V gene. V was shortened by 6 bases and J by 4 bases, with 23 bases between the two germline ends. CDR3 bases: TGTGCCAGCTCCACCAAGGCCCTAGCCGGTTCCTCAGATACGCAGTATTTT. It codes for CASSTKALAGSSDTQYF.

Many counts were recorded for this clonotype. The V and J genes are TRBV7-3 and TRBJ2-7; 8 bases match TRBD1. This CDR3 is 14 amino acids long. Germline values: CDR1 SGHTA, CDR2 FQGTGA. The V segment lost 5 bases and the J segment 6 bases; nucleotides outside the gene matches: 9. The CDR3 DNA is TGTGCCAGCAGCGCTCAGGGGGCAGGGACCGAGCAGTACTTC. Protein: CASSAQGAGTEQYF.

This clonotype was recorded at least ten times. The V gene is TRBV2, the J gene TRBJ1-1, with D uncertain. CDR3 size: 12 residues. Trimming removed 4 bases from V and 5 bases from J, with 8 bases in between. Germline V gene data show CDR1 as SNHLY and CDR2 as FYNNEI. This CDR3 reads CASSGTRTEAFF. CDR3 sequence (DNA): TGTGCCAGCAGTGGGACGAGAACTGAAGCTTTCTTT.

CDR3 in amino acids: CASSLSGRAPYGYTF. The DNA for the CDR3 is TGTGCCAGCAGCCTTTCGGGCAGGGCCCCGTATGGCTACACCTTC. V and J are TRBV3-1 and TRBJ1-2; tentative D call: TRBD1 (5 bases). This CDR3 is built from 15 residues. Germline CDR1 is LGHDT and CDR2 is YNNKEL (reference sequence). V lost 4 bases to trimming and J lost 5 bases, with 17 bases between them. Full variable domain (rest looked up from reference TRBV3-1 and TRBJ1-2): DTAVSQTPKYLVTQMGNDKSIKCEQNLGHDTMYWYKQDSKKFLKIMFSYNNKELIINETVPNRFSPKSPDKAHLNLHINSLELGDSAVYFCASSLSGRAPYGYTFGSGTRLTVV.

This clonotype has a handful of counts. This chain links TRBV5-1 with TRBJ1-1, with D possibly matching TRBD1 (5 bases). V was shortened by 0 bases and J by 9 bases, with 12 bases between the two germline ends. CDR1 SGHRS and CDR2 YFSETQ come from the germline V gene. The CDR3 consists of 13 residues. The CDR3 bases are TGCGCCAGCAGCTTGGGCCAGGGCGGCCAAGCTTTCTTT. Its translation is CASSLGQGGQAFF.

This clonotype was seen ten or more times. J is TRBJ2-5 and V is TRBV9; D tentatively fits TRBD1 or TRBD2 (5 bases each). Germline CDR1 and CDR2: SGDLS and YYNGEE. The CDR3 length is 13 residues. Trimming took 1 base from V and 2 from J, leaving 6 bases between them. CDR3 sequence reads: CASSVWGQETQYF. CDR3 nucleotide sequence: TGTGCCAGCAGCGTATGGGGGCAAGAGACCCAGTACTTC.

This clonotype came up many times. The chain combines TRBV20-1 with TRBJ2-7; D may be TRBD1 or TRBD2 (5 bases each). CDR1 is DFQATT, CDR2 SNEGSKA, per germline (reference sequence). The CDR3 has 15 amino acids. Trimming took 2 bases from V and 0 from J, leaving 14 bases between them. In DNA, the CDR3 is TGCAGTGCTAGAAGCCGGGACGGATTCTCCTACGAGCAGTACTTC. Its protein is CSARSRDGFSYEQYF.

The chain employs TRBV9 and TRBJ2-5, with TRBD2 as a possible D gene (5 bases). Germline-derived CDR1 and CDR2 are SGDLS and YYNGEE. V was shortened by 1 base and J by 1 base, with 11 bases between the two germline ends. The CDR3 consists of 15 residues. The CDR3 spells CASSVSPGIQETQYF. In DNA, the CDR3 is TGTGCCAGCAGCGTATCGCCGGGGATCCAAGAGACCCAGTACTTC.

The DNA for the CDR3 is TGTGCCAGCAGCTCGGACGGAATTAATTCACCCCTCCACTTT. Protein product: CASSSDGINSPLHF. The chain employs TRBV7-9 and TRBJ1-6; D ambiguous. Germline lookup yields CDR1 SEHNR and CDR2 FQNEAQ (reference sequence). V lost 4 bases and J 6 bases, leaving 10 bases between the germline ends. This CDR3 is built from 14 residues. Complete variable domain (other parts from reference TRBV7-9 and TRBJ1-6): DTGVSQNPRHKITKRGQNVTFRCDPISEHNRLYWYRQTLGQGPEFLTYFQNEAQLEKSRLLSDRFSAERPKGSFSTLEIQRTEQGDSAMYLCASSSDGINSPLHFGNGTRLTVT.